The entry below gives a single TCR beta chain sequence along with its context. What it binds is unknown. This may come from a read error, since a much larger clone is one base off. The source of the sample is a study of regulatory T cells in long-lasting Graves disease. The TCR beta library used iRepertoire HTBI primers with Arm-PCR amplification of CDR3. In TCRdb, the multiplex PCR reads were re-called with MiXCR into one record per CDR3 protein. The sample includes about 400,000 distinct CDR3 sequences, less than 25% of them seen just once. Indicated time point: persistent/refractory GD, antithyroid drugs over 5 years with positive TRAb. The authors made the TCR library using RNA they extracted from PBMCs. Staff took about 9.8 milliliters of peripheral blood and put it into EDTA tubes. Study findings and constraints: Limited samples may have lowered accuracy. Persistent disease showed a preference for TRBV28, TRBJ1-2 and TRBJ2-5. TCR diversity was lower in persistent Graves' patients (versus newly diagnosed ones).

The CDR3 has 13 residues. Trimming cost V 2 bases and J 0 bases, with 5 bases left between them. In germline, CDR1 is SGHNT, CDR2 YYREEE (reference sequence). The input for sequencing was peripheral blood mononuclear cells (PBMCs), taken when the disease was refractory, from a patient treated with antithyroid drugs. This clonotype was obtained from a female donor with Graves disease. This rearrangement joins TRBV5-4 to TRBJ2-5; unclear D gene. CDR3 sequence reads: CASSFEYQETQYF. CDR3 nucleotide sequence: TGTGCCAGCAGCTTCGAGTACCAAGAGACCCAGTACTTC.